The sequence of this T cell receptor (beta chain) was determined in a study of blood T cell repertoires in COVID-19. The junction had 4 bases not matched to a gene; V was cut back by 6 bases and J by 4 bases. The CDR3 totals 14 residues. The germline V gene has CDR1 LNHDA and CDR2 SQIVND (reference sequence). Patients from Seattle were sampled longitudinally, starting during active infection. Only in-frame clones appear in the TCRdb table, and some are missing; sequencing was by immunoSEQ multiplex PCR. The sample consists of over 150,000 clones, around 86% of them appearing once. This chain joins TRBV19 and TRBJ2-3, with TRBD2 matching over 10 bases. This clonotype originated in a man between 60 and 75 years old with COVID-19, enrolled during active disease. The sequencing input was peripheral blood. The CDR3 reads CASRSGRVSDTQYF. The CDR3, as DNA: TGTGCCAGTAGGAGCGGGAGGGTGTCAGATACGCAGTATTTT.